The 31 T cell receptor beta chains below come from one sample, sequenced in a study of PD-1 blockade in classical Hodgkin lymphoma. Autologous stem cell transplantation was followed by relapse in every patient, and brentuximab vedotin exposure varied. Sequencing was performed with immunoSEQ multiplex PCR; in TCRdb, only in-frame clones are kept and a portion is missing. This table holds fewer than 15,000 clones, roughly 68% found once. This specimen was peripheral blood mononuclear cells (PBMCs), taken at baseline. Receptor source: a human donor with classical Hodgkin lymphoma.

The chain combines TRBV2 with TRBJ1-5; 7 nucleotides match TRBD1. The CDR3 is made up of 15 amino acids. With 3 bases clipped from V and 7 bases from J, the junction kept 9 bases outside the gene matches. Germline V CDR1 and CDR2: SNHLY, FYNNEI. The DNA of the CDR3 is TGTGCCAGCAGTGATTTTGGCCAGGGGGACCAGCCCCAGCATTTT. Amino acid sequence: CASSDFGQGDQPQHF.

Turning to this clone: The junction and the germline gene differ at one end; a read error may be behind it. This chain uses TRBV28 with TRBJ2-5; D call uncertain. Germline CDR1 and CDR2: MDHEN and SYDVKM. The CDR3 is made up of 12 amino acids. Here the CDR3 reads CASRKNQEAQYF. In DNA form, the CDR3 reads TGTGCCAGCAGAAAGAACCAAGAGGCCCAGTACTTC.

By frequency in the sample, this clone is medium-sized. The chain uses TRBV28 and TRBJ2-5; the D call may be TRBD1 or TRBD2 (5 bases each). Trimming shortened V by 7 bases and J by 6 bases, and 21 bases separated the two germline ends. Germline loops: CDR1 MDHEN, CDR2 SYDVKM. CDR3 length: 15 amino acids. CDR3: CASTVGRDPLQTQYF. CDR3 coding DNA: TGTGCCAGCACCGTCGGCAGGGACCCCCTACAGACCCAGTACTTC.

This clone has only one observation. This chain connects TRBV28 to TRBJ2-3; tentative D call: TRBD2 (6 bases). With 6 bases removed from V and 3 bases from J, the gap between germline ends came to 25 bases. The length of the CDR3 is 18 residues. Germline-derived CDR1 and CDR2 are MDHEN and SYDVKM. This CDR3 is CASSSEGRWREGTDTQYF. As DNA, the CDR3 is TGTGCCAGCAGCTCCGAGGGCCGCTGGCGGGAAGGGACAGATACGCAGTATTTT.

The V gene is TRBV10-3, the J gene TRBJ2-1, with 13 bases that match TRBD2. The CDR3 loop spans 14 amino acids. The junction had 6 bases not matched to a gene; V was cut back by 11 bases and J by 5 bases. Per the germline V gene, CDR1 is ENHRY and CDR2 is SYGVKD. In DNA form, the CDR3 reads TGTGCCGTCCGAGGACTAGCGGGAGACAATGAGCAGTTCTTC. Its protein product is CAVRGLAGDNEQFF.

Judged by abundance, this clone is medium-sized. V is TRBV7-9 and J is TRBJ1-2; 9 nucleotides align to TRBD1. Trimming removed 5 bases from V and 1 base from J; junction bases left unmatched: 5. Germline V lookup: CDR1 SEHNR, CDR2 FQNEAQ (reference sequence). The CDR3 runs to 15 residues. The CDR3 sequence is CASSLGTGYNYGYTF. The CDR3 DNA is TGTGCCAGCAGCCTCGGGACAGGGTATAACTATGGCTACACCTTC.

The J gene is TRBJ2-5, the V gene TRBV19, with D unclear. V shed 0 bases and J shed 2 bases, with 4 bases lying between them. Germline V gene lookup returns CDR1 LNHDA and CDR2 SQIVND (reference sequence). The CDR3 has 13 amino acids. CDR3 nucleotide sequence: TGTGCCAGTAGTATAGAGAGGCAAGAGACCCAGTACTTC. Translation: CASSIERQETQYF.

By sample share, this clone is medium-sized. This sequence joins TRBV28 and TRBJ2-5, with TRBD1 matching over 10 bases. This CDR3 is built from 16 residues. The germline CDR1 and CDR2 sequences are MDHEN and SYDVKM. J lost 2 bases, V lost 4 bases, and 7 bases had no gene match. In DNA, the CDR3 is TGTGCCAGCAGTTCCCCTCGACAGGGGGCTCAAGAGACCCAGTACTTC. Translating gives CASSSPRQGAQETQYF.

This chain links TRBV7-9 with TRBJ2-7; TRBD1 matches at 7 bases. The V segment lost 5 bases and the J segment 2 bases; nucleotides outside the gene matches: 6. Germline assignment: CDR1 SEHNR and CDR2 FQNEAQ (reference sequence). The length of the CDR3 is 14 residues. The CDR3 DNA reads TGTGCCAGCAGCGGCCGACAGGGACCCTACGAGCAGTACTTC. Its protein product is CASSGRQGPYEQYF.

V is TRBV2 and J is TRBJ2-3, with 7 bases fitting TRBD1. The CDR3 consists of 15 residues. The trim removed 3 bases at V and 2 bases at J, leaving 5 bases unmatched. In germline, CDR1 is SNHLY, CDR2 FYNNEI. This CDR3 is CASSDEQGVTDTQYF. In nucleotides, the CDR3 is TGTGCCAGCAGTGACGAGCAGGGGGTCACAGATACGCAGTATTTT.

The chain joins TRBV11-2 to TRBJ1-4; 11 bases are shared with TRBD1. The germline gives CDR1 SGHAT, CDR2 FQNNGV. After removal of 5 bases from V and 3 bases from J, the junction contained 2 bases not matched to a gene. This CDR3 contains 15 residues. As DNA, the CDR3 is TGTGCCAGCAGCCGGGGACAGGGGGCTAATGAAAAACTGTTTTTT. Its protein product is CASSRGQGANEKLFF.

The chain couples TRBV6-1 to TRBJ1-5, with no clear D. The CDR3 covers 14 residues. Germline loops: CDR1 MNHNS, CDR2 SASEGT. The V end was cut by 2 bases, the J end by 3 bases, with 8 bases between. CDR3 loop: CASSESWLNQPQHF. DNA of the CDR3: TGTGCCAGCAGTGAAAGTTGGCTCAATCAGCCCCAGCATTTT.

This clone came up a few times. The rearrangement uses TRBV6-4 and TRBJ1-1, with D unclear. The CDR3 covers 13 residues. The V end was cut by 0 bases, the J end by 7 bases, with 9 bases between. Germline V gene data show CDR1 as MRHNA and CDR2 as SNTAGT. As DNA, the CDR3 is TGTGCCAGCAGTGACTCGCCAGCGGATGAAGCTTTCTTT. As protein: CASSDSPADEAFF.

J is TRBJ2-2 and V is TRBV2, with no clear D. Per the germline V gene, CDR1 is SNHLY and CDR2 is FYNNEI. Deletions cut 8 bases from V and 7 bases from J, with 8 bases between. The CDR3 covers 11 residues. CDR3 sequence (DNA): TGTGCCAGCGGGTATAGCGGGGAGCTGTTTTTT. The encoded protein is CASGYSGELFF.

The chain joins TRBV7-9 to TRBJ2-3; TRBD2 matches at 8 bases. Losses at the gene ends were 7 bases for V and 2 bases for J; bases not matched to a gene: 5. Germline V gene data show CDR1 as SEHNR and CDR2 as FQNEAQ (reference sequence). The CDR3 has 14 amino acids. Here the CDR3 reads CASTRAGATDTQYF. The CDR3 nucleotides are TGTGCCAGCACCAGAGCGGGGGCCACAGATACGCAGTATTTT.

A few counts support this clone. The chain has TRBV19 and TRBJ1-1; D ambiguous. The V end was cut by 3 bases, the J end by 6 bases, with 11 bases between. The germline CDR1 and CDR2 sequences are LNHDA and SQIVND (reference sequence). The CDR3 totals 13 residues. CDR3 DNA sequence: TGTGCCAGTAGTATTGGAGCAGTTTCTGAAGCTTTCTTT. It translates to CASSIGAVSEAFF.

This chain connects TRBV28 to TRBJ2-5; TRBD1 matches at 8 bases. There are 14 residues in the CDR3. V shed 6 bases, J shed 1 base, and the junction held 4 bases outside the gene matches. CDR1 is MDHEN and CDR2 is SYDVKM in the germline V gene. This CDR3 reads CASRYRGSQETQYF. The CDR3 bases are TGTGCCAGCAGATACAGGGGGTCCCAAGAGACCCAGTACTTC.

In its sample, this clone is large. V and J are TRBV5-1 and TRBJ2-5, with 8 bases that match TRBD2. The junction had 6 bases not matched to a gene; V was cut back by 3 bases and J by 5 bases. Germline V lookup: CDR1 SGHRS, CDR2 YFSETQ. This CDR3 has 14 residues. CDR3 in DNA: TGCGCCAGCAGCTCGGGACTAGTTGGGGAGACCCAGTACTTC. Protein sequence: CASSSGLVGETQYF.

The chain couples TRBV7-9 to TRBJ1-2, with a tentative D call TRBD1 (6 bases). In germline, CDR1 is SEHNR, CDR2 FQNEAQ (reference sequence). There are 16 residues in the CDR3. Trimming left V 1 base short and J 4 bases short, with 16 bases between. The CDR3 sequence is CASSLDGPQGSYGYTF. CDR3 nucleotides: TGTGCCAGCAGCTTAGACGGTCCACAGGGAAGCTATGGCTACACCTTC.

V usage is TRBV5-1 and J usage is TRBJ1-2; no firm D call. V was trimmed by 0 bases and J by 8 bases, leaving 17 bases between them. Looked up from germline, CDR1 is SGHRS and CDR2 is YFSETQ. The CDR3 spans 15 residues. The CDR3 protein is CASSLDSPSKGGYTF. DNA for the CDR3: TGCGCCAGCAGCTTGGACAGTCCCTCTAAGGGAGGCTACACCTTC. The variable domain in full, completed from reference TRBV5-1 and TRBJ1-2, reads KAGVTQTPRYLIKTRGQQVTLSCSPISGHRSVSWYQQTPGQGLQFLFEYFSETQRNKGNFPGRFSGRQFSNSRSEMNVSTLELGDSALYLCASSLDSPSKGGYTFGSGTRLTVV.

The chain has TRBV6-1 and TRBJ2-3; D is perhaps TRBD2 (5 bases). Germline CDR1 MNHNS, CDR2 SASEGT. V was clipped by 3 bases and J by 6 bases, with 16 bases between them. The CDR3 spans 15 residues. The chain's CDR3 is CASSEETASWDTQYF. The CDR3 DNA reads TGTGCCAGCAGTGAGGAAACGGCTAGCTGGGATACGCAGTATTTT.

This clone was seen a handful of times. The chain has TRBV30 and TRBJ1-5; D gene uncertain. V lost 2 bases and J lost 5, with 13 bases in between. The germline gives CDR1 GTSNPN, CDR2 SVGIG (reference sequence). The CDR3 runs to 14 residues. CDR3 protein: CAWSPTDGHQPQHF. DNA of the CDR3: TGTGCCTGGAGTCCCACCGACGGGCATCAGCCCCAGCATTTT.

The V and J genes are TRBV28 and TRBJ1-2; the match to TRBD1 covers 7 bases. The germline gives CDR1 MDHEN, CDR2 SYDVKM. With V trimmed by 6 bases and J by 2 bases, 9 bases remained unmatched. CDR3 size: 15 residues. CDR3 region: CASSNPVTGNYGYTF. The CDR3 DNA reads as TGTGCCAGCAGCAACCCCGTGACAGGGAACTATGGCTACACCTTC.

The chain uses TRBV7-8 and TRBJ2-4; D may be TRBD1 (6 bases). Germline CDR1 is SGHVS and CDR2 is FQNEAQ. The CDR3 runs 15 residues. Trimming removed 1 base at V and 1 base at J, with 8 bases between. The CDR3 protein is CASSLGGHAKNIQYF. Written as DNA, the CDR3 is TGTGCCAGCAGCTTAGGGGGACATGCCAAAAACATTCAGTACTTC.

The chain links TRBV6-6 to TRBJ1-6; D is undetermined. CDR1 and CDR2 from the germline V gene are MNHNY and SVGAGI (reference sequence). The CDR3 spans 15 residues. V dropped 2 bases and J dropped 0 bases, with 5 bases sitting between them. CDR3 sequence: CASSYGSSYNSPLHF. Here the CDR3 DNA reads TGTGCCAGCAGTTACGGATCCTCCTATAATTCACCCCTCCACTTT.

The rearrangement uses TRBV6-6 and TRBJ2-7; D not resolved. The CDR3 sequence is 9 residues long. The V end was cut by 7 bases, the J end by 9 bases, with 7 bases between. In germline, CDR1 is MNHNY, CDR2 SVGAGI (reference sequence). CDR3 in amino acids: CASNGRQYF. CDR3 bases: TGTGCCAGCAATGGTCGGCAGTACTTC.

A single count supports this clone. This chain links TRBV6-1 with TRBJ1-1; D is possibly TRBD1 (6 bases). Germline-derived CDR1 and CDR2 are MNHNS and SASEGT. V was shortened by 5 bases and J by 0 bases, with 10 bases between the two germline ends. The CDR3 has 14 amino acids. The CDR3 reads CASSSQGLNTEAFF. DNA for the CDR3: TGTGCCAGCAGTTCTCAGGGGCTGAACACTGAAGCTTTCTTT.

This clone was found a few times. The chain joins TRBV6-1 to TRBJ2-1; D possibly corresponds to TRBD2 (5 bases). The CDR3 is 16 residues long. Germline V gene data show CDR1 as MNHNS and CDR2 as SASEGT. V was pared by 3 bases and J by 6 bases, with 18 bases between. The CDR3: CASSDSSVVGFNEQFF. CDR3 DNA: TGTGCCAGCAGTGATAGTAGCGTGGTGGGATTCAATGAGCAGTTCTTC.

The gene calls are TRBV6-4 and TRBJ2-5; no clear D. Trimming took 2 bases from V and 3 from J, leaving 10 bases between them. This CDR3 is 14 amino acids long. Germline loops: CDR1 MRHNA, CDR2 SNTAGT. CDR3 sequence reads: CASSDNVGKETQYF. CDR3 nucleotide sequence: TGTGCCAGCAGTGACAATGTCGGTAAAGAGACCCAGTACTTC.

In its sample, this clone is medium-sized (0.01 to 0.1%). DNA of the CDR3: TGTGCCATCAGTGGGACAGGGGAAATCGCTGAAGCTTTCTTT. Protein: CAISGTGEIAEAFF. The chain links TRBV10-3 to TRBJ1-1; the match to TRBD1 covers 9 bases. The CDR3 loop spans 14 amino acids. CDR1 and CDR2 (germline): ENHRY, SYGVKD. With 4 bases clipped from V and 6 bases from J, the junction kept 6 bases outside the gene matches.

This chain connects TRBV7-9 to TRBJ2-1, with unresolved D. The V and J ends lost 7 bases and 3 bases respectively, with 16 bases between them. Germline V lookup: CDR1 SEHNR, CDR2 FQNEAQ (reference sequence). The CDR3 spans 15 residues. The CDR3 here is CASTGLDKGYNEQFF. The CDR3 DNA reads TGTGCCAGCACGGGTCTAGATAAGGGCTACAATGAGCAGTTCTTC.